Following are 18 T cell receptor beta chains from one sample sequenced in a study of graft-versus-host responses after intestinal transplantation. Sequenced by immunoSEQ multiplex PCR; TCRdb stores in-frame clones only, minus some. The table shows about 64,000 clones, with over 85% occurring only once. This material consisted of bone marrow, taken approximately 740 days after intestinal transplantation. All receptors derive from a human patient who received an intestinal transplant, so some T cells may come from the graft donor.

The V and J genes are TRBV25-1 and TRBJ1-4; perhaps TRBD1 as D (6 bases). V lost 6 bases to trimming and J lost 0 bases, with 11 bases between them. The CDR3 consists of 15 residues. CDR1 and CDR2 from the germline V gene are MGHDK and SYGVNS. The CDR3: CASSRRGATNEKLFF. The CDR3 coding sequence is TGTGCCAGCAGCCGCAGGGGCGCAACTAATGAAAAACTGTTTTTT. The full variable domain, in which reference TRBV25-1 and TRBJ1-4 provide the parts outside the CDR3, is EADIYQTPRYLVIGTGKKITLECSQTMGHDKMYWYQQDPGMELHLIHYSYGVNSTEKGDLSSESTVSRIRTEHFPLTLESARPSHTSQYLCASSRRGATNEKLFFGSGTQLSVL.

This rearrangement joins TRBV30 to TRBJ1-6, with D unclear. The CDR3 is 15 residues long. V was cut by 5 bases and J by 0 bases, with 11 bases left in between. Germline CDR1 GTSNPN, CDR2 SVGIG (reference sequence). The CDR3 nucleotides are TGTGCCTGGGCTCAGAGAAGCTCCTATAATTCACCCCTCCACTTT. Amino acids: CAWAQRSSYNSPLHF.

This CDR3 is CASSSQGQPQETQYF. The CDR3 bases are TGTGCCAGCAGCTCGCAGGGACAGCCCCAAGAGACCCAGTACTTC. The chain combines TRBV7-2 with TRBJ2-5, with 7 bases identical to TRBD1. Germline loops: CDR1 SGHTA, CDR2 FQGNSA. The CDR3 is made up of 15 amino acids. V shed 4 bases and J 1 base; nucleotides not matched to a gene: 6.

The gene calls are TRBV6-6 and TRBJ1-1; D possibly corresponds to TRBD1 (5 bases). The CDR3 covers 12 residues. Looked up from germline, CDR1 is MNHNY and CDR2 is SVGAGI (reference sequence). The germline V and J ends were trimmed by 6 bases and 6 bases, with 11 bases remaining between them. The CDR3 nucleotides read TGTGCCAGCAGCCCTAGGGGTGCTGAAGCTTTCTTT. This translates into CASSPRGAEAFF.

In its sample, this clone was seen once. The chain joins TRBV6-1 to TRBJ1-6; D is perhaps TRBD1 (5 bases). From germline, CDR1 is MNHNS and CDR2 SASEGT. V was shortened by 5 bases and J by 4 bases, with 12 bases between the two germline ends. The CDR3 is made up of 15 amino acids. The CDR3 protein is CASSPRQSYNSPLHF. CDR3 DNA: TGTGCCAGCAGTCCCAGACAGTCTTATAATTCACCCCTCCACTTT.

This chain links TRBV7-3 with TRBJ2-6; D might be TRBD1 (5 bases). Germline CDR1 and CDR2: SGHTA and FQGTGA. Trimming cost V 0 bases and J 0 bases, with 9 bases left between them. There are 17 residues in the CDR3. The CDR3 region has the DNA TGTGCCAGCAGCTTAACCGTCGACAGCTCTGGGGCCAACGTCCTGACTTTC. Its translation: CASSLTVDSSGANVLTF.

The chain has TRBV9 and TRBJ2-5; 8 nucleotides align to TRBD2. Trimming cost V 6 bases and J 7 bases; bases outside gene matches: 17. CDR1 and CDR2 (germline): SGDLS, YYNGEE. CDR3 length: 16 residues. The CDR3 is CASTPVPSGSQGTQYF. The DNA for the CDR3 is TGTGCCAGCACCCCGGTACCGAGCGGGAGTCAGGGGACCCAGTACTTC.

The sample holds one count of this clone. This chain connects TRBV5-5 to TRBJ2-5; tentatively, D is TRBD2 (5 bases). The germline CDR1 and CDR2 sequences are SGHKS and YYEKEE (reference sequence). V was cut by 7 bases and J by 3 bases, with 10 bases left in between. This CDR3 has 12 amino acids. In DNA, the CDR3 is TGTGCCAGCGGACTGAGGGAAGAGACCCAGTACTTC. Translation gives CASGLREETQYF.

CDR3 DNA: TGTGCCAGCAGCCCCAGGCTGTCAGGGGAAAAACTGTTTTTT. Translation: CASSPRLSGEKLFF. This chain links TRBV7-2 with TRBJ1-4, with D tentatively TRBD1 (5 bases). The V and J ends lost 5 bases and 8 bases respectively, with 15 bases between them. Germline V CDR1 and CDR2: SGHTA, FQGNSA. This CDR3 comprises 14 residues.

V gene TRBV2 combines with J gene TRBJ1-5; TRBD1 might be the D (5 bases). The V and J ends lost 7 bases and 0 bases respectively, with 13 bases between them. CDR1 and CDR2 (germline): SNHLY, FYNNEI. This CDR3 comprises 15 residues. In DNA, the CDR3 is TGTGCCAGCAAAAACCAGGACATTAGCAATCAGCCCCAGCATTTT. This encodes CASKNQDISNQPQHF.

This chain links TRBV6-5 with TRBJ2-5, with D perhaps matching TRBD1 or TRBD2 (5 bases each). V lost 8 bases to trimming and J lost 4 bases, with 14 bases between them. Germline CDR1 MNHEY, CDR2 SVGAGI. This CDR3 has 13 amino acids. This chain's CDR3 is CASGRDRPETQYF. The DNA for the CDR3 is TGTGCCAGCGGACGGGACCGGCCAGAGACCCAGTACTTC.

The V call is TRBV14, the J call TRBJ2-1, with D possibly called TRBD1 or TRBD2 (5 bases each). The CDR3 extends over 12 amino acids. The V and J ends lost 1 base and 11 bases respectively, with 9 bases between them. CDR1 and CDR2 from the germline V gene are SGHDN and FVKESK. CDR3 loop: CASSQGGFQQFF. For the CDR3, the DNA is TGTGCCAGCAGCCAAGGGGGGTTTCAGCAGTTCTTC.

This chain connects TRBV7-6 to TRBJ1-5, with 9 bases that match TRBD1. Germline V gives CDR1 SGHVS, CDR2 FNYEAQ. The CDR3 sequence is 13 residues long. Trimming removed 5 bases from V and 7 bases from J; junction bases left unmatched: 3. CDR3 protein: CASSPTGGQPQHF. In DNA form, the CDR3 reads TGTGCCAGCAGCCCGACAGGGGGACAGCCCCAGCATTTT.

This sequence joins TRBV6-5 and TRBJ1-3, with 7 bases fitting TRBD1. Germline CDR1 and CDR2: MNHEY and SVGAGI. This CDR3 is built from 14 residues. V trimming: 5 bases; J trimming: 4 bases; junction bases outside the gene matches: 5. The CDR3 DNA reads TGTGCCAGCAGTGCACAGGGGTCAGGAAACACCATATATTTT. This codes for CASSAQGSGNTIYF.

V gene TRBV5-1 combines with J gene TRBJ1-1; maybe TRBD1 (6 bases). The CDR3 has 15 amino acids. Germline V lookup: CDR1 SGHRS, CDR2 YFSETQ. The V gene lost 0 bases and the J gene lost 8 bases, with 17 bases spanning the gap. The CDR3 region has the DNA TGCGCCAGCAGCTTGGCCCTGGACAGACCCGTAGAAGCTTTCTTT. The encoded protein is CASSLALDRPVEAFF.

This chain joins TRBV9 and TRBJ2-3; no reliable D call. CDR1 is SGDLS and CDR2 is YYNGEE in the germline V gene. Trimming stripped 0 bases from V and 4 bases from J, with 12 bases between. The CDR3 extends over 15 amino acids. The CDR3 region is CASSVVGRAADTQYF. The CDR3 region has the DNA TGTGCCAGCAGCGTAGTTGGTAGGGCCGCAGATACGCAGTATTTT.

A few counts support this clone. This chain joins TRBV10-3 and TRBJ2-2; 7 bases fit TRBD1. V lost 2 bases, J lost 6 bases, and 0 bases stayed unmatched. Germline V lookup: CDR1 ENHRY, CDR2 SYGVKD. This CDR3 is built from 13 residues. CDR3 DNA: TGTGCCATCAGTGAGACAGGGGCCGGGGAGCTGTTTTTT. This gives the protein CAISETGAGELFF.

The gene calls are TRBV6-5 and TRBJ1-4; no reliable D call. Germline assignment: CDR1 MNHEY and CDR2 SVGAGI. Trimming took 2 bases from V and 5 from J, leaving 6 bases between them. CDR3 size: 13 residues. The CDR3 loop reads CASSYGQNEKLFF. DNA of the CDR3: TGTGCCAGCAGTTACGGCCAGAATGAAAAACTGTTTTTT.